The text below deals with one T cell receptor beta chain. The data originate from a study of type 1 regulatory T cells. About the study: An in vitro protocol generated T-allo10, a Tr1-enriched, alloantigen-specific CD4 T cell product.

TCRdb itself ran the reads through MiXCR, one entry per CDR3 protein. The table lists 90,000 to 100,000 distinct CDR3 sequences, about 28% of them singletons. Germline values: CDR1 DFQATT, CDR2 SNEGSKA (reference sequence). With 5 bases removed from V and 2 bases from J, the gap between germline ends came to 13 bases. The CDR3 contains 13 residues. This rearrangement joins TRBV20-1 to TRBJ2-7, with a possible D match to TRBD1 (5 bases). The TCR was taken from a human donor in good health. The sequenced material came from CD4+ T cells, either the whole sample or a sorted fraction (not recorded which). CDR3 DNA: TGCAGTGCTTTAGGGGTGTCGACCTACGAGCAGTACTTC. Translating it yields CSALGVSTYEQYF.